The T cell receptor (beta chain) under discussion was sequenced for a study of PD-L1 blockade in urothelial cancer. Study information: In about 2014, patients got going on atezolizumab, taking 1,200 mg intravenously every 3 weeks. The median T cell count in blood samples was over 140,000.

V shed 11 bases and J 10 bases; nucleotides not matched to a gene: 15. In germline, CDR1 is SGHTA, CDR2 FQGNSA. CDR3 length equals 14 residues. Time point given: pretreatment peripheral blood. Each PCR contained spiked-in synthetic TCR analog templates. The protocol was immunoSEQ multiplex PCR, while the TCRdb copy is restricted to in-frame clones and leaves out a portion. Of tens of thousands of clones listed, roughly 80% are singletons. The sequencing used PBMCs, collected around atezolizumab (anti-PD-L1) treatment. The origin of this receptor is a man aged 35 to 55 with urothelial cancer. The rearrangement links TRBV7-2 to TRBJ2-1; TRBD2 matches 9 bases. CDR3 loop: CASSSSGGLKEQFF. CDR3 sequence (DNA): TGTGCCTCGTCGAGTAGCGGGGGACTAAAGGAGCAGTTCTTC. The whole variable domain, filled in from reference TRBV7-2 and TRBJ2-1, reads GAGVSQSPSNKVTEKGKDVELRCDPISGHTALYWYRQSLGQGLEFLIYFQGNSAPDKSGLPSDRFSAERTGGSVSTLTIQRTQQEDSAVYLCASSSSGGLKEQFFGPGTRLTVL.